This TCR beta chain was found in a study of CD8 T cells in acute hepatitis C reinfection. Generated by immunoSEQ multiplex PCR, the TCRdb table keeps only in-frame clones and is missing some. The sample contains tens of thousands of clones, around nine tenths of which appear only once. CDR3 length: 15 residues. Looked up from germline, CDR1 is GTSNPN and CDR2 is SVGIG (reference sequence). Between the trimmed V and J ends, which lost 2 bases and 0 bases, there was a span of 11 bases. Time point indicated: naive CD8 control sorted from an acute-time-point sample. The chain links TRBV30 to TRBJ2-1; possibly TRBD1 for D (6 bases). This TCR was sampled from a young man with chronic hepatitis C. The specimen was naive CD8+ T cells from PBMCs. CDR3 bases: TGTGCCTGGAGTTTTGTAGGGGGCTCCTACAATGAGCAGTTCTTC. It yields the protein CAWSFVGGSYNEQFF.